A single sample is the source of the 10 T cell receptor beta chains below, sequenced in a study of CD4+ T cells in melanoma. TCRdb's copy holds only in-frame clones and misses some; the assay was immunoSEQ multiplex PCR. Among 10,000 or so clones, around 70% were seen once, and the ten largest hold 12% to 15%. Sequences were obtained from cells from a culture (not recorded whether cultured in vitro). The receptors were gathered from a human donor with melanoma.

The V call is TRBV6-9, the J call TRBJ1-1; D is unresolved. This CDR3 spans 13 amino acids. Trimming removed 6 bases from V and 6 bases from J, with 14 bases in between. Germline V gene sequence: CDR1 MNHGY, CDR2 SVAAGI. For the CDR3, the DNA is TGTGCCAGCAGATCGAGGGATGCAGCTGAAGCTTTCTTT. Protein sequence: CASRSRDAAEAFF.

The CDR3: CASSLNSGYSNSPLHF. The DNA for the CDR3 is TGTGCCAGCAGTTTAAACTCGGGTTACAGCAATTCACCCCTCCACTTT. V and J are TRBV28 and TRBJ1-6, with unresolved D. Germline assignment: CDR1 MDHEN and CDR2 SYDVKM. V was cut by 2 bases and J by 7 bases, with 15 bases left in between. The CDR3 spans 16 residues.

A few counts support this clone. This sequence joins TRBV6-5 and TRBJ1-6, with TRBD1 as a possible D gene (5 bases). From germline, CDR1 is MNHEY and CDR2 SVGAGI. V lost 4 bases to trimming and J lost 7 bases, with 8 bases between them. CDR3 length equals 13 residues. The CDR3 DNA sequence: TGTGCCAGCAGTTGGGGCCGCAATTCACCCCTCCACTTT. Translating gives CASSWGRNSPLHF.

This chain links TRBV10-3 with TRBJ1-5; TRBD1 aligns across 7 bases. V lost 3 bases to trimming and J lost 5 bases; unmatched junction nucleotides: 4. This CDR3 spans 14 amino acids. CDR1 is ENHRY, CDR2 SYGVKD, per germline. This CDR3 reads CAISDSTGYQPQHF. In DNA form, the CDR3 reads TGTGCCATCAGTGACTCGACAGGGTATCAGCCCCAGCATTTT.

Here the CDR3 reads CASSAGGPGDTQYF. The CDR3 DNA reads TGCGCCAGCAGTGCAGGGGGACCGGGAGATACGCAGTATTTT. The rearrangement joins TRBV10-1 to TRBJ2-3; TRBD1 aligns across 7 bases. After removal of 4 bases from V and 5 bases from J, the junction contained 6 bases not matched to a gene. Per the germline V gene, CDR1 is WNHNN and CDR2 is SYGVQD (reference sequence). The CDR3 extends over 14 amino acids.

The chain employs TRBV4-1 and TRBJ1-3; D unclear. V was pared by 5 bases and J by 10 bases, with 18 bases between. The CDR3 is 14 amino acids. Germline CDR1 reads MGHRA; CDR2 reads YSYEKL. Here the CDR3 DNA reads TGCGCCAGCAGCTCAGTCGGCACGACCGGGACCATATATTTT. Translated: CASSSVGTTGTIYF.

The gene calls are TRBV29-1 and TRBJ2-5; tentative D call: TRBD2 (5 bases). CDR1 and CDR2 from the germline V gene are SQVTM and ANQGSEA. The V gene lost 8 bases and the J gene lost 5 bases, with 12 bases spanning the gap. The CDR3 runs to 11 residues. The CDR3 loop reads CSSSIAETQYF. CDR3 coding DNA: TGCAGCTCCAGTATAGCGGAGACCCAGTACTTC.

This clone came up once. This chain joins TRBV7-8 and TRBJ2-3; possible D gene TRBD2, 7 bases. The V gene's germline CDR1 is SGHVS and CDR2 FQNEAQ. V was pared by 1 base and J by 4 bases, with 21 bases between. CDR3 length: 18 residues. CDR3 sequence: CASSLVARRGAGADTQYF. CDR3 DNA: TGTGCCAGCAGCTTAGTCGCCCGGAGGGGGGCGGGGGCAGATACGCAGTATTTT.

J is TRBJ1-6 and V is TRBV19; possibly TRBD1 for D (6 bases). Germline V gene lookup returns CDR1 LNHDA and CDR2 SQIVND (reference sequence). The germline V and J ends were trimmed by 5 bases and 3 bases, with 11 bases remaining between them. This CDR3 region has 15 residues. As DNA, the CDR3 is TGTGCCAGTAGTTACGGGGGCCTCTATAATTCACCCCTCCACTTT. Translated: CASSYGGLYNSPLHF.

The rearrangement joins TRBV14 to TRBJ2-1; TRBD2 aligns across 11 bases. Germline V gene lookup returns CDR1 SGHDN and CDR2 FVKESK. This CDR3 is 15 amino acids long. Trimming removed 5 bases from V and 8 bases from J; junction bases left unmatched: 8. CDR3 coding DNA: TGTGCCAGCAGCTTCCGACTAGCGGGGAACGATGAGCAGTTCTTC. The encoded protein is CASSFRLAGNDEQFF. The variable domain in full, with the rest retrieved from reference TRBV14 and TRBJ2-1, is EAGVTQFPSHSVIEKGQTVTLRCDPISGHDNLYWYRRVMGKEIKFLLHFVKESKQDESGMPNNRFLAERTGGTYSTLKVQPAELEDSGVYFCASSFRLAGNDEQFFGPGTRLTVL.